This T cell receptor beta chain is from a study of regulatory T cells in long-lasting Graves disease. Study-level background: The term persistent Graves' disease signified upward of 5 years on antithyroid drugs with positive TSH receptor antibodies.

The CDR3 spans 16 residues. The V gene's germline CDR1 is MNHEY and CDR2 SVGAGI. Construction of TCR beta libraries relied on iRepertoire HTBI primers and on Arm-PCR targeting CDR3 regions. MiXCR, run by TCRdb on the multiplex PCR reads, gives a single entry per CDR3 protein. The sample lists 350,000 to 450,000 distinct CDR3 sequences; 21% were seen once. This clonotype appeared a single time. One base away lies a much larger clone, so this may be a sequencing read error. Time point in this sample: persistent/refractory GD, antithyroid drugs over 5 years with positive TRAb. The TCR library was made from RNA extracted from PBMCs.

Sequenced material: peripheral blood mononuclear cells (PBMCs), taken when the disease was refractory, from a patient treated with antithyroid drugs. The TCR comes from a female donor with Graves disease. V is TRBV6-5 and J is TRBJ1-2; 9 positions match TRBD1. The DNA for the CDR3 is TGTGCCGGCAGTTACTCGAAAGGACAGGGGACCTATGGCTACACCTTC. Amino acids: CAGSYSKGQGTYGYTF.